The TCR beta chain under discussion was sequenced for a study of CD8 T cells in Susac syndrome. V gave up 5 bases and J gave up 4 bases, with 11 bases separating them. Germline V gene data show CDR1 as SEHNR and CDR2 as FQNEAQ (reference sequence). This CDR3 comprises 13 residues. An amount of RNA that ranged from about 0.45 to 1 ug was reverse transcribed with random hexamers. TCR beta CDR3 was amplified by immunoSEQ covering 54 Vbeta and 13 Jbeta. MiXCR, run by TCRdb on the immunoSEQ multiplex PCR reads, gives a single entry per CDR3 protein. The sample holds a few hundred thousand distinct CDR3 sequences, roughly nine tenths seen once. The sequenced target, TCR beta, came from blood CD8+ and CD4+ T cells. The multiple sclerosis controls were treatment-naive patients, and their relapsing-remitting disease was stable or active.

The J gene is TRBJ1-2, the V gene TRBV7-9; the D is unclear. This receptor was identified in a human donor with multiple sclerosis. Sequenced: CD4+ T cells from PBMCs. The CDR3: CASSPDGLYGYTF. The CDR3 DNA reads TGTGCCAGCAGCCCGGACGGCCTCTATGGCTACACCTTC.